One T cell receptor (beta chain) is described in this entry. As yet, its antigen is unknown. Sequenced by immunoSEQ multiplex PCR; TCRdb stores in-frame clones only, minus some. The sample includes roughly 54,000 clones, approximately 88% of them seen just once. The data derive from a study of PD-L1 blockade in urothelial cancer. Overall study: From 0 to 3 prior chemotherapy regimens had been given to the patients. Blood analyses occurred 3 weeks (second dose) and 6 weeks post treatment start. Blood samples contained a median around 130,000 T cells. Notes on the study in general: Pretreatment blood TCR clonality under the median forecast improved survival.

Trimming shortened V by 8 bases and J by 0 bases, and 11 bases separated the two germline ends. This CDR3 comprises 15 residues. This sample's time point: pretreatment peripheral blood. The source of this sequence is a woman aged 55-70 years with urothelial cancer. The chain recombines TRBV23-1 with TRBJ2-6, with a possible D match to TRBD1 (5 bases). TRBV23-1 is filed as an ORF, its function uncertain. The source was PBMCs, collected around atezolizumab (anti-PD-L1) treatment. The CDR3 DNA reads TGCGCCAGCCCTGACAGAAACTCTGGGGCCAACGTCCTGACTTTC. Protein sequence: CASPDRNSGANVLTF.